The rows below give T cell receptor beta chains drawn from one sample of a study of CD8 T cells in Susac syndrome. A single record per CDR3 protein comes from TCRdb applying MiXCR to the immunoSEQ multiplex PCR reads. The data contain fewer than 90,000 distinct CDR3 sequences, about 93% of them singletons. Sequenced sample: CD8+ T cells from PBMCs. Receptors were obtained from a human donor with Susac syndrome. The CDR3 runs from the conserved cysteine through the conserved F or W. A D gene is named only where the DNA matches it firmly. Clone size is given for some rows only: seen once, a few or many times, or a class if the clone is expanded.

.	TRBJ2-7	once	TRBV20-1	TGCAGTGCTAGAGGACAGGATAATCACTACGAGCAGTACTTC	CSARGQDNHYEQYF
TRBD2	TRBJ2-3	once	TRBV11-2	TGTGCCAGCAGGCCGGCACTAGCGGGAATGGGGACGCGGGGTACAGATACGCAGTATTTT	CASRPALAGMGTRGTDTQYF
.	TRBJ2-1	.	TRBV15	TGTGCCACCAGCAGAGAGCAGGGTGGAGATGAGCAGTTCTTC	CATSREQGGDEQFF
.	TRBJ2-6	once	TRBV7-9	TGTGCCAGCAGCTTAGTAGTGGCTGGGGCCAACGTCCTGACTTTC	CASSLVVAGANVLTF
.	TRBJ2-6	once	TRBV4-1	TGCGCCAGCAGCCAGCAGGTGCTCTCTGGGGCCAACGTCCTGACTTTC	CASSQQVLSGANVLTF
TRBD2	TRBJ2-1	.	TRBV15	TGTGCCACCAGCAGAGGTACTAGCGGGCTTGTCAAAGAGCAGTTCTTC	CATSRGTSGLVKEQFF
.	TRBJ1-3	.	TRBV28	TGTGCCAGCAGTTTTACGGCAGGGGCTGGAAACACCATATATTTT	CASSFTAGAGNTIYF
.	TRBJ2-1	.	TRBV5-4	TGTGTCATGATTCCTGGGGTCGGGAATGAGCAGTTCTTC	CVMIPGVGNEQFF
.	TRBJ2-1	.	TRBV10-3	TGTGCCACTGCAGGGTATAGCTCCTACAATGAGCAGTTCTTC	CATAGYSSYNEQFF
.	TRBJ1-1	.	TRBV14	TGTGCCAGCAGCCCCTCGGACAGAAAGAACACTGAAGCTTTCTTT	CASSPSDRKNTEAFF
.	TRBJ2-2	.	TRBV4-2	TGTGCCAGCACTAATAGTAGAGAGGGGGCGAACACCGGGGAGCTGTTTTTT	CASTNSREGANTGELFF
.	TRBJ1-5	.	TRBV30	TGTGCCTGGAGTTTGGATAGCAATCAGCCCCAGCATTTT	CAWSLDSNQPQHF
.	TRBJ2-3	.	TRBV3-1	TGTGCCAGCAGCCAAGGACCGGCCAGCACAGATACGCAGTATTTT	CASSQGPASTDTQYF
.	TRBJ2-7	.	TRBV30	TGTGCCTGGACTAGAGGGGGGTACGAGCAGTACTTC	CAWTRGGYEQYF
TRBD2	TRBJ2-3	.	TRBV7-8	TGTGCCAGCAGCCCCCAAGCGACTAGCGGGTCAACAGATACGCAGTATTTT	CASSPQATSGSTDTQYF
.	TRBJ2-7	.	TRBV24-1	TGTGCCACCAGTGAGGGTCACGAGCAGTACTTC	CATSEGHEQYF
TRBD2	TRBJ2-1	.	TRBV7-6	TGTGCCAGCAGCTTCCGTTCGGCGGGAGGGCTCAGTGAGCAGTTCTTC	CASSFRSAGGLSEQFF
.	TRBJ2-3	.	TRBV9	TGTGCCAGCAGCGTAGCGGGGGGCCCCCCTGGGACAGATACGCAGTATTTT	CASSVAGGPPGTDTQYF
.	TRBJ2-3	.	TRBV29-1	TGCAGCGTTCTCGGGCCTAGCACAGATACGCAGTATTTT	CSVLGPSTDTQYF